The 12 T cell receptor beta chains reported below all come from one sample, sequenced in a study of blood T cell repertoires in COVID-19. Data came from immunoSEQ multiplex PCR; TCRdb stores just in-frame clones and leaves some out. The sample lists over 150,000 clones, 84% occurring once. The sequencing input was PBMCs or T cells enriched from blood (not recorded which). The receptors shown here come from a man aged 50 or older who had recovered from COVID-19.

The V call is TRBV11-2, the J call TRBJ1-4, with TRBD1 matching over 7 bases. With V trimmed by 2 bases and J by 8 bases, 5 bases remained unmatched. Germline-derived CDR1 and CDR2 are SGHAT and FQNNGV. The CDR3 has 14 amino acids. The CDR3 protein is CASSLNRGNEKLFF. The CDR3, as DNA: TGTGCCAGCAGCTTAAACAGGGGAAACGAAAAACTGTTTTTT. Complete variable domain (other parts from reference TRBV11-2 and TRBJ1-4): EAGVAQSPRYKIIEKRQSVAFWCNPISGHATLYWYQQILGQGPKLLIQFQNNGVVDDSQLPKDRFSAERLKGVDSTLKIQPAKLEDSAVYLCASSLNRGNEKLFFGSGTQLSVL.

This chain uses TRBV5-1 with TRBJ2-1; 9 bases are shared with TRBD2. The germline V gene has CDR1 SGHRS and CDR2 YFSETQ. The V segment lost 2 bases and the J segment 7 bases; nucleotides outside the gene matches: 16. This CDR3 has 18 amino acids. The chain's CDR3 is CASSFLPLASGDRNEQFF. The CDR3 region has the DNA TGCGCCAGCAGCTTCCTTCCCCTTGCTAGCGGGGACCGGAATGAGCAGTTCTTC.

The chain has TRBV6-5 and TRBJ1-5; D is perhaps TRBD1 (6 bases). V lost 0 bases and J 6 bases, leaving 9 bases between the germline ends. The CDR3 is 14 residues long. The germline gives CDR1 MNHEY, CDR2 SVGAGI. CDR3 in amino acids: CASSYSGGGQPQHF. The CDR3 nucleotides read TGTGCCAGCAGTTACTCAGGGGGGGGTCAGCCCCAGCATTTT.

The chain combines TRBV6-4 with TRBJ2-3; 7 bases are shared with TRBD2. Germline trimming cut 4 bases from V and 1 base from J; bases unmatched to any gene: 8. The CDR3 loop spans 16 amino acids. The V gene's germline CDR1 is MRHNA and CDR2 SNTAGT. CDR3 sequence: CASSVTSGARTDTQYF. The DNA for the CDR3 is TGTGCCAGCAGTGTGACCAGCGGGGCCCGCACAGATACGCAGTATTTT.

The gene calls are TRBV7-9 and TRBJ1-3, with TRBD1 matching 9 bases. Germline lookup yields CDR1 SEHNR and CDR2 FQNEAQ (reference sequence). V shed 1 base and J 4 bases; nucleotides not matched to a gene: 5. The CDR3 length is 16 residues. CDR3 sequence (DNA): TGTGCCAGCAGCTTAGTGGGACAGGGTGCCGGAAACACCATATATTTT. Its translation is CASSLVGQGAGNTIYF.

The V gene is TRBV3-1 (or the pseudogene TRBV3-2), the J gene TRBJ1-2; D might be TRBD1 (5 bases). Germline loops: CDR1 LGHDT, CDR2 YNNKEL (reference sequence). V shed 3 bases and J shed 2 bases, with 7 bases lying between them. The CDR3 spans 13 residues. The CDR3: CASSQRQNYGYTF. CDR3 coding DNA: TGTGCCAGCAGCCAGCGACAGAACTATGGCTACACCTTC.

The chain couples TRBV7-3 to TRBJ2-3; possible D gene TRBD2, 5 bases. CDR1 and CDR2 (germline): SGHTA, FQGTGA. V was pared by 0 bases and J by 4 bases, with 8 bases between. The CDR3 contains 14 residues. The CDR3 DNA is TGTGCCAGCAGCTTAACAGGACTTCCAGATACGCAGTATTTT. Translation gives CASSLTGLPDTQYF. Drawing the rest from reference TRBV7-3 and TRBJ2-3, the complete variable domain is GAGVSQTPSNKVTEKGKYVELRCDPISGHTALYWYRQSLGQGPEFLIYFQGTGAADDSGLPNDRFFAVRPEGSVSTLKIQRTERGDSAVYLCASSLTGLPDTQYFGPGTRLTVL.

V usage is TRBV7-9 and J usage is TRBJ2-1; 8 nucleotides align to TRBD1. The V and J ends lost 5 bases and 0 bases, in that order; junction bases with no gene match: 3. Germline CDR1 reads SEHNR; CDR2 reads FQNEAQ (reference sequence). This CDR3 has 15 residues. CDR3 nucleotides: TGTGCCAGCAGCATCGGGACAGGCTCCTACAATGAGCAGTTCTTC. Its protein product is CASSIGTGSYNEQFF.

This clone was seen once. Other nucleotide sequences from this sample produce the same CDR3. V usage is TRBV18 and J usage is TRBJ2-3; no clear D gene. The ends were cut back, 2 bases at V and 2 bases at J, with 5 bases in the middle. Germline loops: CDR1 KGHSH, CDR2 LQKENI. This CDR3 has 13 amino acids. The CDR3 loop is CASSPTSTDTQYF. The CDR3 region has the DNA TGTGCCAGCTCACCAACTTCCACAGATACGCAGTATTTT.

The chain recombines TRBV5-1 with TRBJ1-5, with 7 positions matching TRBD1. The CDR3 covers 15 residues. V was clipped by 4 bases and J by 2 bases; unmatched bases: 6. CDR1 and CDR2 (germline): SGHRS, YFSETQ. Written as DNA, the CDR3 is TGCGCCAGCAGCCTGGATGGACAGGGCAATCAGCCCCAGCATTTT. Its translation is CASSLDGQGNQPQHF.

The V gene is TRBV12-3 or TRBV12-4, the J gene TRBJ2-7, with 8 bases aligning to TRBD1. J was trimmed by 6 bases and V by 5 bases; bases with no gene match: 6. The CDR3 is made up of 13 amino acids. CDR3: CASSHGQGREQYF. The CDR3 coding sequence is TGTGCCAGCAGTCACGGACAGGGACGCGAGCAGTACTTC.

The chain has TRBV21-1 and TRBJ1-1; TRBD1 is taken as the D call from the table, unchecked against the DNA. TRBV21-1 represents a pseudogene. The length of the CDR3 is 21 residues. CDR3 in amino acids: CASSLILTRDRPRGGNTEAFF. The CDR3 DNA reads TGTGCCAGCAGCCTGATCTTGACCCGGGACAGGCCACGCGGGGGGAACACTGAAGCTTTCTTT.